The rows below give T cell receptor beta chains drawn from one sample of a study of Graves' ophthalmopathy and Graves' hyperthyroidism. TCRdb fed the multiplex PCR reads into MiXCR, producing one record per CDR3 protein. Counted here are around 340,000 distinct CDR3 sequences, roughly 17% occurring once; the ten biggest clones make up 9% to 15%. The sample comprised peripheral blood. Every receptor here comes from an adult man with Graves' ophthalmopathy. Both conserved end residues are part of each CDR3. Fields, in order: CDR3 length, clone size, J gene, D gene, V gene, CDR3 protein, CDR3 DNA. D genes are given only for firm matches. Size tells how often a clone was seen (once, few, many) or the class of an expanded clone, and some rows leave it out.

16 | many | TRBJ1-1 | . | TRBV20-1 | CSARAGATLDNTEAFF | TGCAGTGCTAGAGCCGGAGCGACCCTTGACAACACTGAAGCTTTCTTT
12 | many | TRBJ2-7 | . | TRBV5-1 | CASRPGSGEQYF | TGCGCCAGCAGGCCGGGTTCGGGCGAGCAGTACTTC
12 | many | TRBJ1-2 | TRBD1 | TRBV19 | CASGQGSSGYTF | TGTGCCAGTGGACAGGGGAGTAGTGGCTACACCTTC
13 | many | TRBJ2-3 | . | TRBV7-8 | CASSLEGSDTQYF | TGTGCCAGCAGCTTAGAGGGGTCGGATACGCAGTATTTT
14 | many | TRBJ2-5 | . | TRBV30 | CAWSAGTLSETQYF | TGTGCCTGGAGCGCCGGGACCTTAAGCGAGACCCAGTACTTC
17 | many | TRBJ1-3 | TRBD1 | TRBV11-2 | CASSFFVGTGKGNTIYF | TGTGCCAGCAGCTTCTTTGTGGGGACAGGGAAAGGAAACACCATATATTTT
15 | many | TRBJ2-7 | . | TRBV25-1 | CASSGERYPSYEQYF | TGTGCCAGCAGTGGGGAAAGATATCCCTCCTACGAGCAGTACTTC
14 | many | TRBJ2-5 | . | TRBV11-2 | CASSFSWSKETQYF | TGTGCCAGCAGCTTCAGTTGGTCCAAAGAGACCCAGTACTTC
14 | many | TRBJ2-7 | . | TRBV27 | CASSSRPNGDEQYF | TGTGCCAGCAGTTCGAGGCCCAACGGGGACGAGCAGTACTTC
14 | . | TRBJ1-5 | . | TRBV6-1 | CASSKTVSNQPQHF | TGTGCCAGCAGTAAGACAGTTAGCAATCAGCCCCAGCATTTT
12 | . | TRBJ2-5 | . | TRBV30 | CAWSVPGETQYF | TGTGCCTGGAGTGTACCTGGCGAGACCCAGTACTTC
13 | many | TRBJ1-2 | . | TRBV7-9 | CASSPSGARGYTF | TGTGCCAGCAGCCCGAGCGGGGCCCGAGGCTACACCTTC
13 | few | TRBJ2-5 | . | TRBV6-5 | CASSRAARETQYF | TGTGCCAGCAGTCGGGCCGCCCGGGAGACCCAGTACTTC
12 | many | TRBJ2-7 | TRBD1 | TRBV27 | CASRDRGSQQYF | TGTGCCAGCAGGGACAGGGGGAGTCAGCAGTACTTC
13 | many | TRBJ2-2 | . | TRBV7-2 | CASSLVGGGELFF | TGTGCCAGCAGCTTAGTCGGGGGCGGGGAGCTGTTTTTT